These 6 T cell receptor beta chains share one sample of origin, sequenced in a study of Ad26.COV2.S vaccination and SARS-CoV-2 variants. TCRdb's copy holds only in-frame clones and misses some; the assay was immunoSEQ multiplex PCR. The sample has roughly 320,000 clones, 85% seen once. Treatment here: roughly 18 received Ad26.COV2.S at low or high dose, single or two shots; 5 received placebo; per-sample allocation not given. Samples were taken on day 63 after the first vaccine or placebo injection. The source was peripheral blood, collected in a trial of Ad26.COV2.S vaccine versus placebo. Source of these receptors: a person between 18 and 59 years old who received the Ad26.COV2.S COVID-19 vaccine or a placebo.

The V gene is TRBV4-1, the J gene TRBJ2-2; 12 bases align to TRBD2. Germline trimming cut 3 bases from V and 7 bases from J; bases unmatched to any gene: 15. Germline CDR1 is MGHRA and CDR2 is YSYEKL. The CDR3 sequence is 19 residues long. The CDR3 protein is CASSQRAPGRLAGVGELFF. The CDR3 DNA reads TGCGCCAGCAGCCAGAGAGCCCCCGGAAGACTAGCGGGGGTCGGGGAGCTGTTTTTT.

The V call is TRBV6-6, the J call TRBJ1-1; 9 nucleotides agree with TRBD1. V was pared by 6 bases and J by 4 bases, with 6 bases of the junction left unmatched. CDR3 length equals 14 residues. In germline, CDR1 is MNHNY, CDR2 SVGAGI (reference sequence). CDR3 region: CASSHGQGTTEAFF. In DNA, the CDR3 is TGTGCCAGCAGCCATGGACAGGGGACCACTGAAGCTTTCTTT.

This clone appeared a few times. The chain is built from TRBV27 and TRBJ2-7; perhaps TRBD1 as D (5 bases). Germline-derived CDR1 and CDR2 are MNHEY and SMNVEV (reference sequence). The CDR3 loop spans 16 amino acids. The V end lost 8 bases, the J end lost 6 bases, and 26 bases lay between the germline ends. CDR3 region: CASSPSLPYGAREQYF. The CDR3 region has the DNA TGTGCCAGCTCCCCCTCGTTGCCATATGGGGCACGCGAGCAGTACTTC.

V usage is TRBV30 and J usage is TRBJ2-1; TRBD2 agrees at 7 bases. The CDR3 contains 12 residues. V lost 1 base to trimming and J lost 8 bases; unmatched junction nucleotides: 2. Germline V gives CDR1 GTSNPN, CDR2 SVGIG (reference sequence). The CDR3 sequence is CAWSGGGYEQFF. The CDR3 region has the DNA TGTGCCTGGAGTGGCGGGGGTTATGAGCAGTTCTTC.

This chain links TRBV24-1 with TRBJ2-7, with TRBD1 identical over 7 bases. Germline lookup yields CDR1 KGHDR and CDR2 SFDVKD. CDR3 length equals 15 residues. V shed 4 bases and J 9 bases; nucleotides not matched to a gene: 14. The CDR3 DNA sequence: TGTGCCACCAGTGACCCTCAGACAGGGTCAAGCGTGCAGTACTTC. This gives the protein CATSDPQTGSSVQYF.

The genes are TRBV12-5 and TRBJ1-2; 10 bases align to TRBD1. The V and J ends lost 6 bases and 7 bases, in that order; junction bases with no gene match: 8. Germline V gene lookup returns CDR1 LGHNT and CDR2 FRNRAP. The CDR3 totals 14 residues. Here the CDR3 DNA reads TGTGCTAGTGGCCGGACCGACAGGGGGCTTGGCTACACCTTC. It is translated as CASGRTDRGLGYTF. Filled out from reference TRBV12-5 and TRBJ1-2, the complete variable domain reads DARVTQTPRHKVTEMGQEVTMRCQPILGHNTVFWYRQTMMQGLELLAYFRNRAPLDDSGMPKDRFSAEMPDATLATLKIQPSEPRDSAVYFCASGRTDRGLGYTFGSGTRLTVV.